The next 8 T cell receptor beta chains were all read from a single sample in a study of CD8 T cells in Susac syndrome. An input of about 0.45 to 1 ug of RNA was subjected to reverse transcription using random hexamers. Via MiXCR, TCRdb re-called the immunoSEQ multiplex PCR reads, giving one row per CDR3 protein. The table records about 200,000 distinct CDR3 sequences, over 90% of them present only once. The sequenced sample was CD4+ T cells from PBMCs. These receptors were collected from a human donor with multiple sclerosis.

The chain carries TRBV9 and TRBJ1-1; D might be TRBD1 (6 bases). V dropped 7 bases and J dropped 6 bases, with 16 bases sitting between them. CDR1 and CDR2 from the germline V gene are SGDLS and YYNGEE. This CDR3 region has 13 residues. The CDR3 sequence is CASGGAGWPEAFF. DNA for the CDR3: TGTGCCAGCGGGGGGGCAGGGTGGCCTGAAGCTTTCTTT. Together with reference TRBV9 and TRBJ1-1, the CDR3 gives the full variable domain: DSGVTQTPKHLITATGQRVTLRCSPRSGDLSVYWYQQSLDQGLQFLIQYYNGEERAKGNILERFSAQQFPDLHSELNLSSLELGDSALYFCASGGAGWPEAFFGQGTRLTVV.

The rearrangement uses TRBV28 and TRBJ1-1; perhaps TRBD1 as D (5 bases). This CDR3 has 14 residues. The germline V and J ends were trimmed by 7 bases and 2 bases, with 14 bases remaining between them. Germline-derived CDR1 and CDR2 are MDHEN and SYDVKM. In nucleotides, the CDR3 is TGTGCCAGCATTTCAGGACAACCCAACACTGAAGCTTTCTTT. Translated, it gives CASISGQPNTEAFF.

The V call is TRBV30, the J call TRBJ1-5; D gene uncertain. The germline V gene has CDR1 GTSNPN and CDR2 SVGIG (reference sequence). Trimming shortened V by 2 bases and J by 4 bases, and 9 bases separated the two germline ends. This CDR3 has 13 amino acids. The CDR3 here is CAWSFGPNQPQHF. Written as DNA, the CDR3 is TGTGCCTGGAGTTTTGGGCCAAATCAGCCCCAGCATTTT.

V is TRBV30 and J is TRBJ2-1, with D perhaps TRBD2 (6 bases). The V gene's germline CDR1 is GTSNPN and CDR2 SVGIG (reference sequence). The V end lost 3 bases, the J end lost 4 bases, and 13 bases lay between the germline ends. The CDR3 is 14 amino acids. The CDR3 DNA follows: TGTGCCTGGAGATCTGGCGGGGTATACAATGAGCAGTTCTTC. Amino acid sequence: CAWRSGGVYNEQFF.

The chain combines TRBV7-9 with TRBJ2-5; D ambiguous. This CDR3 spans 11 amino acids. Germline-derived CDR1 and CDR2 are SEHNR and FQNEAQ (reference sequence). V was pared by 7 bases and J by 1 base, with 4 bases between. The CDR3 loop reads CASKAQETQYF. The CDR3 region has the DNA TGTGCCAGCAAGGCCCAAGAGACCCAGTACTTC.

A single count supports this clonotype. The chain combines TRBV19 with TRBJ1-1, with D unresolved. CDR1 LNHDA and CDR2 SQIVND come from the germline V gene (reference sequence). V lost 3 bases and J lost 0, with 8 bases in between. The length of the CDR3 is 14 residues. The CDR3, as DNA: TGTGCCAGTAGTATCTCAGTCATGAACACTGAAGCTTTCTTT. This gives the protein CASSISVMNTEAFF.

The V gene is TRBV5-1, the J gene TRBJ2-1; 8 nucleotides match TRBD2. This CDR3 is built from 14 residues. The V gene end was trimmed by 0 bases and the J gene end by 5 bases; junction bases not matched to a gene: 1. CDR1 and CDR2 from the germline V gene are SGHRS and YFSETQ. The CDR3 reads CASSLGRGDNEQFF. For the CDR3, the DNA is TGCGCCAGCAGCTTGGGGCGGGGGGACAATGAGCAGTTCTTC.

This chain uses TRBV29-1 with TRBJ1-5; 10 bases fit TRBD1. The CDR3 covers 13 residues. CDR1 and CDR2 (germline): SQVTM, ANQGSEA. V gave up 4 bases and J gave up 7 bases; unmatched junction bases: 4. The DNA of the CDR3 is TGCAGCGTTGGGACAGGGGGGAGGCAGCCCCAGCATTTT. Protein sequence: CSVGTGGRQPQHF.